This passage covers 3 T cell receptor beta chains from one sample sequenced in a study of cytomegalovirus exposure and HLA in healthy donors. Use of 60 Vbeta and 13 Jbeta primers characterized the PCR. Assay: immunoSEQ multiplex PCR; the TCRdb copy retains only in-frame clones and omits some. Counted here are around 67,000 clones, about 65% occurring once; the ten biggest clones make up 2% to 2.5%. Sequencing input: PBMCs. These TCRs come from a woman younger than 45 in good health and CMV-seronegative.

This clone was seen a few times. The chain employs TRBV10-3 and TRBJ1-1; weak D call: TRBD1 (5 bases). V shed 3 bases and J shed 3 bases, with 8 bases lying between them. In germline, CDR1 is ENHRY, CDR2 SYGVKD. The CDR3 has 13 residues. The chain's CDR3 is CAISDTGDTEAFF. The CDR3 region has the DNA TGTGCCATCAGTGATACAGGCGACACTGAAGCTTTCTTT.

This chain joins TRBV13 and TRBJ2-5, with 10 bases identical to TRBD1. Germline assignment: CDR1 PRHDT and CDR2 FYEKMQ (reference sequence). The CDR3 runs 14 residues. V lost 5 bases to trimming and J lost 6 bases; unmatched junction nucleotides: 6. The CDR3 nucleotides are TGTGCCAGCAGCCCGACAGGGGGCGGAAAGACCCAGTACTTC. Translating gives CASSPTGGGKTQYF.

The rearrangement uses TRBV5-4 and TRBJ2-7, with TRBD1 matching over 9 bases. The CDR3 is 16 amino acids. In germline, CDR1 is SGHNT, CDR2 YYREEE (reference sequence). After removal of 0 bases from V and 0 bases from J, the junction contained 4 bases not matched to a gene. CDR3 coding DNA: TGTGCCAGCAGCTTGGAAGGGACAGGGTACTCCTACGAGCAGTACTTC. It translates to CASSLEGTGYSYEQYF.